This is a list of T cell receptor beta chains from one sample in a study of cytomegalovirus exposure and HLA in healthy donors. Profiling relied on immunoSEQ multiplex PCR, and the TCRdb table lists in-frame clones only, not all of them. The sample lists around 150,000 clones, 80% occurring once. Sequencing was performed on PBMCs. Every receptor here comes from a woman aged 40 to 50 in good health and CMV-seronegative. Each CDR3 is given with its conserved first and last residue. A D gene is named only where the DNA matches it firmly. Expanded clones get a size class; other rows say once, few or many, or leave the size out.

V	D	J	size	CDR3	DNA
TRBV27	.	TRBJ1-1	.	CASSKRGDPGAFF	TGTGCCAGCAGCAAACGGGGAGACCCGGGAGCTTTCTTT
TRBV2	TRBD2	TRBJ2-3	.	CASSEGLAGGLNTQYF	TGTGCCAGCAGTGAGGGACTAGCGGGGGGCCTCAATACGCAGTATTTT
TRBV19	.	TRBJ1-1	.	CASRRATEAFF	TGTGCCAGTAGGCGGGCAACTGAAGCTTTCTTT
TRBV9	.	TRBJ2-7	.	CASSSDSSYEQYF	TGTGCCAGCTCGTCTGACAGCAGCTACGAGCAGTACTTC
TRBV28	TRBD1	TRBJ2-1	.	CASSPHGQGVRKERYNEQFF	TGTGCCAGCAGTCCCCACGGACAGGGAGTGAGGAAGGAGCGCTACAATGAGCAGTTCTTC
TRBV7-3	.	TRBJ2-7	few	CASSSSLSGGQQYF	TGTGCCAGCAGCTCATCGTTGTCGGGGGGCCAGCAGTACTTC
TRBV15	TRBD1	TRBJ1-4	.	CATAGTEATNEKLFF	TGTGCCACCGCCGGGACAGAAGCAACTAATGAAAAACTGTTTTTT
TRBV4-1	.	TRBJ2-7	.	CASSRYTRRQVDGEQYF	TGCGCCAGCAGCCGATACACTAGAAGACAGGTGGATGGCGAGCAGTACTTC
TRBV4-1	TRBD1	TRBJ2-5	few	CASSPGTGRKETQYF	TGCGCCAGCAGTCCCGGGACAGGGAGGAAAGAGACCCAGTACTTC
TRBV9	TRBD2	TRBJ2-1	.	CASSVASSGDSYNEQFF	TGTGCCAGCAGCGTAGCATCTAGCGGGGACTCCTACAATGAGCAGTTCTTC
TRBV6-5	.	TRBJ2-1	few	CASSSERPGNEQFF	TGTGCCAGCAGTTCGGAACGGCCGGGTAATGAGCAGTTCTTC
TRBV7-7	TRBD2	TRBJ2-3	.	CASSLASGGTDTQYF	TGTGCCAGCAGCTTAGCTAGCGGGGGAACAGATACGCAGTATTTT
TRBV18	.	TRBJ2-5	once	CASSPGGKETQYF	TGTGCCAGCTCACCAGGGGGCAAAGAGACCCAGTACTTC
TRBV7-9	.	TRBJ1-4	.	CSSSFYAEKLFF	TGTTCCAGCAGCTTCTACGCGGAAAAACTGTTTTTT
TRBV4-1	.	TRBJ2-2	.	CASSPLGQGMNTGELFF	TGCGCCAGCAGCCCTTTAGGGCAGGGGATGAACACCGGGGAGCTGTTTTTT
TRBV27	.	TRBJ1-5	.	CASSVGMNQPQHF	TGTGCCAGTTCGGTCGGGATGAATCAGCCCCAGCATTTT
TRBV28	.	TRBJ2-3	.	CASKLGASTDTQYF	TGTGCCAGCAAGTTGGGGGCAAGCACAGATACGCAGTATTTT
TRBV7-2	.	TRBJ1-5	few	CASSLDYPGAAQPQHF	TGTGCCAGCAGCTTAGATTATCCAGGGGCGGCTCAGCCCCAGCATTTT
TRBV10-3	TRBD1	TRBJ2-7	.	CAIGRGTGTYEQYF	TGTGCCATCGGTCGGGGGACAGGGACCTACGAGCAGTACTTC
TRBV13	TRBD1	TRBJ1-3	.	CASSAYRGRVGNTIYF	TGTGCCAGCAGCGCCTACAGGGGGCGGGTAGGAAACACCATATATTTT
TRBV7-2	.	TRBJ2-2	once	CASSPGGTAELFF	TGTGCCAGCAGCCCAGGGGGGACGGCGGAGCTGTTTTTT
TRBV11-3	.	TRBJ2-1	once	CASSLAAAFNEQFF	TGTGCCAGCAGCTTAGCAGCGGCCTTCAATGAGCAGTTCTTC
TRBV5-6	.	TRBJ1-5	.	CASSLLDRDNQPQHF	TGTGCCAGCAGCTTGTTAGACAGAGATAATCAGCCCCAGCATTTT
TRBV7-3	TRBD2	TRBJ2-1	.	CASSPRGAGGPREQFF	TGTGCCAGCAGCCCCCGGGGGGCGGGGGGGCCGCGGGAGCAGTTCTTC
TRBV5-1	.	TRBJ1-3	.	CASSLEVTEGNTIYF	TGCGCCAGCAGCTTGGAGGTGACAGAGGGAAACACCATATATTTT
TRBV4-2	TRBD1	TRBJ2-3	.	CASSQDRRRGQTDTQYF	TGTGCCAGCAGCCAAGATAGGCGCAGGGGGCAAACAGATACGCAGTATTTT
TRBV5-4	TRBD1	TRBJ1-2	once	CASSGRTGVSYGYTF	TGTGCCAGCAGCGGGAGGACAGGGGTCTCGTATGGCTACACCTTC
TRBV6-1	.	TRBJ2-1	few	CASSEALVSEQFF	TGTGCCAGCAGTGAAGCGCTTGTTAGCGAGCAGTTCTTC
TRBV29-1	.	TRBJ1-1	.	CSVRPFAMQGTEAFF	TGCAGCGTCCGACCGTTCGCTATGCAGGGCACTGAAGCTTTCTTT
TRBV7-9	.	TRBJ1-2	.	CASSLNQGGQGLTF	TGTGCCAGCAGCTTAAACCAAGGTGGCCAGGGTCTCACCTTC
TRBV6-6	TRBD1	TRBJ1-1	.	CAGQGDEAEAFF	TGTGCCGGACAGGGGGACGAGGCTGAAGCTTTCTTT
TRBV12-5	.	TRBJ1-5	.	CASGSNQPQHF	TGTGCTAGTGGCTCGAATCAGCCCCAGCATTTT
TRBV6-5	TRBD2	TRBJ2-5	once	CASSPPGTSHGTQYF	TGTGCCAGCAGTCCCCCGGGGACTAGCCACGGGACCCAGTACTTC
TRBV7-3	TRBD1	TRBJ1-2	.	CASSLAAGQANYGYTF	TGTGCCAGCAGCTTGGCGGCCGGACAGGCTAACTATGGCTACACCTTC
TRBV2	TRBD2	TRBJ2-5	.	CASSEIAGEETQYF	TGTGCCAGCAGTGAAATAGCGGGTGAAGAGACCCAGTACTTC
TRBV7-9	.	TRBJ2-5	.	CASSKTGYQETQYF	TGTGCCAGCAGCAAAACAGGTTACCAAGAGACCCAGTACTTC
TRBV7-2	TRBD2	TRBJ2-1	.	CASSLDSGRGYNEQFF	TGTGCCAGCAGCTTAGACTCCGGGAGGGGCTACAATGAGCAGTTCTTC
TRBV6-1	TRBD2	TRBJ2-7	.	CASRSQASGTYEQYF	TGTGCCAGCCGGAGCCAGGCTAGCGGGACCTACGAGCAGTACTTC
TRBV6-6	.	TRBJ2-7	.	CASSGGPQEQYF	TGTGCCAGCTCAGGTGGTCCTCAGGAGCAGTACTTC
TRBV4-3	TRBD1	TRBJ2-5	once	CASSQDGTGKETQYF	TGCGCCAGCAGCCAAGACGGGACAGGGAAAGAGACCCAGTACTTC
TRBV29-1	TRBD2	TRBJ2-3	.	CSVVYSGVTDTQYF	TGCAGCGTTGTTTATAGCGGGGTCACAGATACGCAGTATTTT
TRBV7-2	.	TRBJ1-5	.	CASSHTGFNQPQHF	TGTGCCAGCAGCCATACAGGGTTCAATCAGCCCCAGCATTTT
TRBV18	.	TRBJ2-5	.	CASQSVQETQYF	TGTGCCAGCCAGTCAGTCCAAGAGACCCAGTACTTC
TRBV7-2	TRBD2	TRBJ2-7	few	CASSLAGVAGGFSYEQYF	TGTGCCAGCAGCTTAGCGGGGGTAGCGGGGGGTTTTTCCTACGAGCAGTACTTC
TRBV29-1	.	TRBJ2-7	few	CSVEDGGSYEQYF	TGCAGCGTTGAAGATGGCGGCTCCTACGAGCAGTACTTC
TRBV11-3	TRBD1	TRBJ2-2	.	CASSLGTGGDTGELFF	TGTGCCAGCAGCTTAGGTACAGGGGGTGACACCGGGGAGCTGTTTTTT
TRBV5-4	TRBD2	TRBJ2-7	.	CASSLGGLTYEQYF	TGTGCCAGCAGCTTGGGGGGACTAACCTACGAGCAGTACTTC
TRBV2	.	TRBJ1-1	.	CASSEGGGTSFLYTEAFF	TGTGCCAGCAGTGAAGGGGGAGGGACCTCGTTTTTATACACTGAAGCTTTCTTT
TRBV5-4	TRBD1	TRBJ2-7	.	CASSRDRGYNEQYF	TGTGCCAGCAGCCGTGACAGGGGATATAACGAGCAGTACTTC
TRBV7-2	.	TRBJ1-2	.	CASSTQALGQNYGYTF	TGTGCCAGCAGCACTCAAGCGTTAGGACAGAACTATGGCTACACCTTC
TRBV7-8	.	TRBJ1-5	few	CASSSSRAGQPQHF	TGTGCCAGCAGCTCATCCCGTGCGGGTCAGCCCCAGCATTTT
TRBV5-6	.	TRBJ1-5	.	CASSLQGAGDNQPQHF	TGTGCCAGCAGCTTACAAGGGGCAGGGGACAATCAGCCCCAGCATTTT
TRBV7-9	.	TRBJ2-6	once	CSSSSLRASGANVLTF	TGTTCCAGCAGCTCCCTGCGTGCTTCGGGGGCCAACGTCCTGACTTTC
TRBV5-4	.	TRBJ1-4	.	CASSLVGDPSEKLFF	TGTGCCAGCAGCTTGGTAGGAGACCCATCCGAAAAACTGTTTTTT
TRBV27	TRBD1	TRBJ2-5	.	CASSSSWGQQETQYF	TGTGCCAGCAGTTCTAGTTGGGGACAGCAAGAGACCCAGTACTTC
TRBV28	TRBD1	TRBJ1-6	.	CASSFARDRRISPLHF	TGTGCCAGCAGCTTCGCCCGGGACAGGAGGATTTCACCCCTCCACTTT